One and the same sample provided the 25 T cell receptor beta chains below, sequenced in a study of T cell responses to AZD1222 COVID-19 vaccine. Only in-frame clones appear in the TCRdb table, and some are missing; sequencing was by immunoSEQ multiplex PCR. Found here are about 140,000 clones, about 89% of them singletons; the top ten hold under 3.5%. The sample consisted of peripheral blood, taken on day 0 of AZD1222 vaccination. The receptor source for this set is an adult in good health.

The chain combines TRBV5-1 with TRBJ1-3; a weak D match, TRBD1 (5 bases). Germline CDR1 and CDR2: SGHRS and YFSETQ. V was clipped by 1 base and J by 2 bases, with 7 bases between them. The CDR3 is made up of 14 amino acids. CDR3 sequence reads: CASSLSGPGNTIYF. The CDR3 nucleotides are TGCGCCAGCAGCTTGTCAGGGCCTGGAAACACCATATATTTT.

CDR3 sequence: CASRARQGTYEQYF. The DNA of the CDR3 is TGTGCCAGCAGAGCCCGTCAGGGTACCTACGAGCAGTACTTC. This sequence joins TRBV2 and TRBJ2-7; D perhaps matches TRBD1 (5 bases). Trimming left V 6 bases short and J 2 bases short, with 14 bases between. The CDR3 covers 14 residues. Germline V gene sequence: CDR1 SNHLY, CDR2 FYNNEI. Filled out from reference TRBV2 and TRBJ2-7, the complete variable domain reads EPEVTQTPSHQVTQMGQEVILRCVPISNHLYFYWYRQILGQKVEFLVSFYNNEISEKSEIFDDQFSVERPDGSNFTLKIRSTKLEDSAMYFCASRARQGTYEQYFGPGTRLTVT.

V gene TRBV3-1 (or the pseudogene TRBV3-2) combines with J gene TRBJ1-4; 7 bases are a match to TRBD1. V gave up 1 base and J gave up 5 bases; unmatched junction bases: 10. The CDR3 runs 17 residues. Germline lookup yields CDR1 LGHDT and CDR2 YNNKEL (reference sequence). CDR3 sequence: CASSQGAWDRQNEKLFF. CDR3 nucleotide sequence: TGTGCCAGCAGCCAAGGGGCCTGGGACAGACAAAATGAAAAACTGTTTTTT.

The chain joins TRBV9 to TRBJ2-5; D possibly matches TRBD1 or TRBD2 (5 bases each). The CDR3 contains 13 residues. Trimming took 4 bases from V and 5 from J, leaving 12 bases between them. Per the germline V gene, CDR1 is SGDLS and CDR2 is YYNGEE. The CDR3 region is CASSLDRGETQYF. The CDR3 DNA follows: TGTGCCAGCAGCCTTGATCGGGGCGAGACCCAGTACTTC. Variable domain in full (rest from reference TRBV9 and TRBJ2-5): DSGVTQTPKHLITATGQRVTLRCSPRSGDLSVYWYQQSLDQGLQFLIQYYNGEERAKGNILERFSAQQFPDLHSELNLSSLELGDSALYFCASSLDRGETQYFGPGTRLLVL.

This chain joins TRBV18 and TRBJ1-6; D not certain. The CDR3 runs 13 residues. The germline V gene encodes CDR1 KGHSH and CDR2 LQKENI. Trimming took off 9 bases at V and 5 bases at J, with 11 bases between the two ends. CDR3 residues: CASLAANNSPLHF. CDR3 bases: TGTGCCAGTTTAGCAGCAAATAATTCACCCCTCCACTTT. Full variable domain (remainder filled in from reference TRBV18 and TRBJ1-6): NAGVMQNPRHLVRRRGQEARLRCSPMKGHSHVYWYRQLPEEGLKFMVYLQKENIIDESGMPKERFSAEFPKEGPSILRIQQVVRGDSAAYFCASLAANNSPLHFGNGTRLTVT.

The CDR3 region has the DNA TGTGCCAGCAGGTCAGGGACAGGGAGTGAAAAACTGTTTTTT. Translation gives CASRSGTGSEKLFF. V usage is TRBV2 and J usage is TRBJ1-4, with TRBD1 matching over 9 bases. The germline CDR1 and CDR2 sequences are SNHLY and FYNNEI. Trimming took 6 bases from V and 7 from J; bases not matched to a gene: 6. The CDR3 extends over 14 amino acids.

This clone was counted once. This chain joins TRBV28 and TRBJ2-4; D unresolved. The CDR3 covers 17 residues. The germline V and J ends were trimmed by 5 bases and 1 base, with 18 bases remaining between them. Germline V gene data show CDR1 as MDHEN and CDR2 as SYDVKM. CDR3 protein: CASSKLDLPWAKNIQYF. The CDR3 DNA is TGTGCCAGCAGTAAATTAGACCTCCCCTGGGCCAAAAACATTCAGTACTTC.

The CDR3 loop is CASSSWGTGVTGELFF. In nucleotides, the CDR3 is TGTGCCAGCAGCTCGTGGGGGACAGGGGTCACCGGGGAGCTGTTTTTT. The chain recombines TRBV11-2 with TRBJ2-2, with 10 positions matching TRBD1. V lost 4 bases, J lost 4 bases, and 6 bases stayed unmatched. Germline lookup yields CDR1 SGHAT and CDR2 FQNNGV. CDR3 length: 16 amino acids.

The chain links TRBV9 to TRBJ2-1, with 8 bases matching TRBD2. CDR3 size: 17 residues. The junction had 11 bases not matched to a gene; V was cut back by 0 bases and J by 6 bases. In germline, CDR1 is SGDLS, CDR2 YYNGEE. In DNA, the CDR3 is TGTGCCAGCAGCGTAGGAAACCCGGGAGGGGGTACCAATGAGCAGTTCTTC. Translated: CASSVGNPGGGTNEQFF.

CDR3 DNA: TGTGCCAGCAGCTTAAGAGGGCCAGAGGATCAGCCCCAGCATTTT. Translating it yields CASSLRGPEDQPQHF. The V call is TRBV7-3, the J call TRBJ1-5; D is uncertain. From germline, CDR1 is SGHTA and CDR2 FQGTGA. Trimming left V 1 base short and J 5 bases short, with 12 bases between. This CDR3 spans 15 amino acids.

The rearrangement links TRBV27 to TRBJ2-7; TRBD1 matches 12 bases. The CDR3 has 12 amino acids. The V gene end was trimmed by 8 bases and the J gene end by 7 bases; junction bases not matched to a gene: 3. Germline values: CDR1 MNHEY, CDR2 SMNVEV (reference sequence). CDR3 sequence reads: CASGDRGPEQYF. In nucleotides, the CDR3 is TGTGCCAGCGGGGACAGGGGGCCTGAGCAGTACTTC.

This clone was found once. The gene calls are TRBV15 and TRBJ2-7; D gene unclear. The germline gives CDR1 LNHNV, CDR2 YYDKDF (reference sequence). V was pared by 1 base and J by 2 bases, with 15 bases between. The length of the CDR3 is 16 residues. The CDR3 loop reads CATSRGFARSAYEQYF. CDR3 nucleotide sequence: TGTGCCACCAGCAGAGGTTTCGCTAGGTCGGCCTACGAGCAGTACTTC. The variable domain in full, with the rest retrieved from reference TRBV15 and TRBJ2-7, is DAMVIQNPRYQVTQFGKPVTLSCSQTLNHNVMYWYQQKSSQAPKLLFHYYDKDFNNEADTPDNFQSRRPNTSFCFLDIRSPGLGDTAMYLCATSRGFARSAYEQYFGPGTRLTVT.

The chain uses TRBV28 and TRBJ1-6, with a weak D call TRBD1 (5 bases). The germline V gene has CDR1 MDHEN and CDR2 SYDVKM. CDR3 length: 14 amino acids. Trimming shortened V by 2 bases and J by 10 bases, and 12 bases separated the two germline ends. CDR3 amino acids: CASSLSGAGSPLHF. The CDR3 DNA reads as TGTGCCAGCAGTTTAAGCGGGGCAGGGTCACCCCTCCACTTT. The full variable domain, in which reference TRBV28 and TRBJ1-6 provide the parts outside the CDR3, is DVKVTQSSRYLVKRTGEKVFLECVQDMDHENMFWYRQDPGLGLRLIYFSYDVKMKEKGDIPEGYSVSREKKERFSLILESASTNQTSMYLCASSLSGAGSPLHFGNGTRLTVT.

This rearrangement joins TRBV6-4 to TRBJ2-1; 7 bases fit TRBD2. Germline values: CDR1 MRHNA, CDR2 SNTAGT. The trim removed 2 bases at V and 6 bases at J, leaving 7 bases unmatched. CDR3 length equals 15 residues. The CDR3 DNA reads TGTGCCAGCAGTGACGATAGGGCGGGAGCCAATGAGCAGTTCTTC. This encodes CASSDDRAGANEQFF.

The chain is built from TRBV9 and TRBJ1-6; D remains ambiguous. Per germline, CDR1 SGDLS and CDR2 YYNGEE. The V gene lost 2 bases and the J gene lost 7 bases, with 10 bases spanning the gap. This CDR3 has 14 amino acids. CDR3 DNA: TGTGCCAGCAGCGTGGAGATCGGAAATTCACCCCTCCACTTT. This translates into CASSVEIGNSPLHF.

The CDR3 here is CASSQSGTINTGELFF. CDR3 DNA: TGTGCCAGCAGCCAATCCGGGACCATAAACACCGGGGAGCTGTTTTTT. The V gene is TRBV3-1 (or the pseudogene TRBV3-2), the J gene TRBJ2-2; the D call may be TRBD1 or TRBD2 (5 bases each). CDR1 LGHDT and CDR2 YNNKEL come from the germline V gene (reference sequence). Trimming cost V 2 bases and J 2 bases, with 12 bases left between them. The length of the CDR3 is 16 residues.

The CDR3 loop is CASSGGRVAGGYEQYF. The CDR3, as DNA: TGTGCCAGCAGTGGAGGTAGAGTAGCGGGGGGGTACGAGCAGTACTTC. This chain connects TRBV2 to TRBJ2-7; 11 positions match TRBD2. CDR3 size: 16 residues. The germline V gene has CDR1 SNHLY and CDR2 FYNNEI. Trimming removed 4 bases from V and 4 bases from J; junction bases left unmatched: 9. Full variable domain (remainder filled in from reference TRBV2 and TRBJ2-7): EPEVTQTPSHQVTQMGQEVILRCVPISNHLYFYWYRQILGQKVEFLVSFYNNEISEKSEIFDDQFSVERPDGSNFTLKIRSTKLEDSAMYFCASSGGRVAGGYEQYFGPGTRLTVT.

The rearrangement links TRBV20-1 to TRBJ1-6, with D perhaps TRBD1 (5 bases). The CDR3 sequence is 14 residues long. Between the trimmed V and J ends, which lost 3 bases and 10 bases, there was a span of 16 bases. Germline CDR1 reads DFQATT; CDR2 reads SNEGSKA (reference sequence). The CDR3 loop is CSASPQGYRSPLHF. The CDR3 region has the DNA TGCAGTGCTAGTCCCCAGGGATATAGGTCACCCCTCCACTTT.

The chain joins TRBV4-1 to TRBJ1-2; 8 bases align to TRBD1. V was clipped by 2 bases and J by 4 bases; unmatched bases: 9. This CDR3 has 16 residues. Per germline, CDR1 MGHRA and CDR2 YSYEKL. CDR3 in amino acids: CASSQPTGEPFYGYTF. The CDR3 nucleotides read TGCGCCAGCAGCCAACCGACAGGGGAGCCCTTCTATGGCTACACCTTC.

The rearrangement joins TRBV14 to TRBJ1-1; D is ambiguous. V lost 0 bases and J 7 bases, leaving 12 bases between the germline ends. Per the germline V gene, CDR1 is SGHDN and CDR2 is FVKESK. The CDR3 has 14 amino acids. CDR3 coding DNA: TGTGCCAGCAGCCAAGAAGTACGAATAGGTGAAGCTTTCTTT. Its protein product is CASSQEVRIGEAFF.

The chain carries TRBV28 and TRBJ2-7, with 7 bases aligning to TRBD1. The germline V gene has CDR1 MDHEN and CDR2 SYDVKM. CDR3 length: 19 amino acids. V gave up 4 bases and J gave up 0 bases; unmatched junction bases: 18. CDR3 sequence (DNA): TGTGCCAGCAGTTCCCTCCGGGACAGCTTGCTGGAGCTCTCCTACGAGCAGTACTTC. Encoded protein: CASSSLRDSLLELSYEQYF.

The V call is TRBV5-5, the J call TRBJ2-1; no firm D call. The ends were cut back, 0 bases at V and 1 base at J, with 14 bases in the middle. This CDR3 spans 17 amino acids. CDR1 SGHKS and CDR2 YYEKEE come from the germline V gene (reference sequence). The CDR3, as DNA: TGTGCCAGCAGCTTGGCCTATTTGGCAGGATCCTACAATGAGCAGTTCTTC. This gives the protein CASSLAYLAGSYNEQFF.

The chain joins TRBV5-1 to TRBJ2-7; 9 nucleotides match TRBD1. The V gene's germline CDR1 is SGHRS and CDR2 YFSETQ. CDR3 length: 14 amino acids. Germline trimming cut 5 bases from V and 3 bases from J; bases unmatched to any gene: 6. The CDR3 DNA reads TGCGCCAGCAGGACCGGGACAGGGTTCTACGAGCAGTACTTC. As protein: CASRTGTGFYEQYF.

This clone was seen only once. For the CDR3, the DNA is TGTGCCAGCAGTCGCTTGGCTAGCCGGGACAGGCTCGGTGGCTACACCTTC. It yields the protein CASSRLASRDRLGGYTF. The chain couples TRBV5-4 to TRBJ1-2, with 8 nucleotides matching TRBD1. Per the germline V gene, CDR1 is SGHNT and CDR2 is YYREEE (reference sequence). V shed 5 bases, J shed 7 bases, and the junction held 19 bases outside the gene matches. This CDR3 region has 17 residues.

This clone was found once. The CDR3 spells CASSQLGGNTIYF. In nucleotides, the CDR3 is TGTGCCAGCAGCCAACTGGGCGGAAACACCATATATTTT. The chain has TRBV3-1 (or the pseudogene TRBV3-2) and TRBJ1-3; D gene uncertain. Germline loops: CDR1 LGHDT, CDR2 YNNKEL (reference sequence). V shed 2 bases and J shed 4 bases, with 6 bases lying between them. There are 13 residues in the CDR3.